These 11 T cell receptor beta chains originate from one sample sequenced in a study of a mutant IDH1 vaccine in newly diagnosed glioma. The table came from immunoSEQ multiplex PCR; TCRdb's copy has only in-frame clones and leaves some out. The sample records 40,000 or so clones, under 80% being singletons. Time point here: baseline, week 1 (first vaccination visit). Treatment given: pre-vaccination baseline after standard-of-care therapy. The sample here was PBMCs, taken from a glioma patient treated with radiotherapy, temozolomide or both. The receptors stem from a man aged 35 to 55 with glioma. Some clones in this sample may be carry-over from other donors' samples.

The rearrangement joins TRBV5-1 to TRBJ2-7; D call uncertain. The V end lost 4 bases, the J end lost 0 bases, and 14 bases lay between the germline ends. Looked up from germline, CDR1 is SGHRS and CDR2 is YFSETQ. This CDR3 has 15 residues. The CDR3 coding sequence is TGCGCCAGCAGCCCCACCGTCGCGGCCTCCTACGAGCAGTACTTC. Protein: CASSPTVAASYEQYF.

The V and J genes are TRBV6-1 and TRBJ1-2; D ambiguous. CDR3 length equals 16 residues. CDR1 MNHNS and CDR2 SASEGT come from the germline V gene. Trimming removed 4 bases at V and 2 bases at J, with 17 bases between. The CDR3 spells CASSASLNRVNYGYTF. The CDR3 coding sequence is TGTGCCAGCAGTGCTAGCCTAAATAGAGTCAACTATGGCTACACCTTC.

As concerns this clone: A read error may account for a junction end that differs from germline. The V and J genes are TRBV7-7 and TRBJ1-1; TRBD1 matches at 9 bases. CDR1 is SSHAT, CDR2 FNYEAQ, per germline (reference sequence). The CDR3 extends over 13 amino acids. The chain's CDR3 is CASSRDRATEAFF. In nucleotides, the CDR3 is TGTGCTAGCAGCCGGGACAGGGCAACTGAAGCTTTCTTT.

The chain uses TRBV7-9 and TRBJ2-7; TRBD1 matches 8 bases. Trimming cost V 5 bases and J 0 bases; bases outside gene matches: 9. The CDR3 is made up of 16 amino acids. Germline CDR1 and CDR2: SEHNR and FQNEAQ (reference sequence). CDR3 region: CASSPNSGQGSYEQYF. The CDR3 region has the DNA TGTGCCAGCAGCCCAAACTCCGGACAGGGCTCCTACGAGCAGTACTTC.

The chain recombines TRBV19 with TRBJ1-1; D gene ambiguous. In germline, CDR1 is LNHDA, CDR2 SQIVND (reference sequence). The CDR3 has 13 residues. V lost 5 bases, J lost 2 bases, and 9 bases lay in between. CDR3 region: CASSLTPNTEAFF. The CDR3 coding sequence is TGTGCCAGTAGTTTGACACCTAACACTGAAGCTTTCTTT. Looking up the rest from reference TRBV19 and TRBJ1-1 gives the full variable domain: DGGITQSPKYLFRKEGQNVTLSCEQNLNHDAMYWYRQDPGQGLRLIYYSQIVNDFQKGDIAEGYSVSREKKESFPLTVTSAQKNPTAFYLCASSLTPNTEAFFGQGTRLTVV.

The chain employs TRBV27 and TRBJ1-5; 9 bases are shared with TRBD1. CDR3 length: 17 amino acids. Germline trimming cut 9 bases from V and 3 bases from J; bases unmatched to any gene: 15. The V gene's germline CDR1 is MNHEY and CDR2 SMNVEV (reference sequence). The CDR3 DNA reads as TGTGCCAGACCCGGGACAGGGAAATTAGTCCCCAATCAGCCCCAGCATTTT. Its protein is CARPGTGKLVPNQPQHF.

This clone was observed a single time. The chain has TRBV19 and TRBJ1-2, with TRBD1 identical over 10 bases. J gave up 9 bases and V 4 bases, and 5 bases lay outside the gene matches. The CDR3 totals 13 residues. In germline, CDR1 is LNHDA, CDR2 SQIVND (reference sequence). Here the CDR3 reads CASSTTGGPSYTF. DNA for the CDR3: TGTGCCAGTAGTACGACAGGGGGCCCGAGCTACACCTTC.

This sequence joins TRBV30 and TRBJ1-6, with D uncertain. This CDR3 has 12 residues. Trimming stripped 4 bases from V and 9 bases from J, with 10 bases between. Germline assignment: CDR1 GTSNPN and CDR2 SVGIG (reference sequence). DNA of the CDR3: TGTGCCTGGAAAGGTTTCGGTTCACCCCTCCACTTT. Its protein product is CAWKGFGSPLHF.

The V and J genes are TRBV6-1 and TRBJ2-7; tentatively, D is TRBD1 or TRBD2 (7 bases each). This CDR3 spans 14 amino acids. In germline, CDR1 is MNHNS, CDR2 SASEGT. V was cut by 6 bases and J by 4 bases, with 16 bases left in between. As DNA, the CDR3 is TGTGCCAGCAGATCTACAGGGGAGGGGTACGAGCAGTACTTC. As protein: CASRSTGEGYEQYF.

In its sample, this clone was seen once. The chain couples TRBV18 to TRBJ1-4, with 8 bases lining up with TRBD1. With 8 bases clipped from V and 5 bases from J, the junction kept 10 bases outside the gene matches. The CDR3 is made up of 15 amino acids. Germline V lookup: CDR1 KGHSH, CDR2 LQKENI. The CDR3 spells CASSRDQGANEKLFF. In DNA, the CDR3 is TGTGCCAGCAGCCGGGACCAGGGGGCCAATGAAAAACTGTTTTTT.

This rearrangement joins TRBV7-2 to TRBJ2-7; 8 nucleotides line up with TRBD2. The CDR3 is 15 amino acids. V lost 4 bases and J lost 1; bases outside the gene matches: 6. Looked up from germline, CDR1 is SGHTA and CDR2 is FQGNSA. This CDR3 is CASSSGGSGSYEQYF. DNA for the CDR3: TGTGCCAGCAGCTCGGGGGGGAGCGGATCCTACGAGCAGTACTTC.